This T cell receptor beta chain appears in the sequencing data of a study of identical twins. The study, taken as a whole, reports: Models underestimated out-of-frame TCR alpha sharing in monozygotic twins. In beta out-of-frame sequences, the excess sharing between twins was weaker.

The CDR3 loop spans 15 amino acids. The junction had 6 bases not matched to a gene; V was cut back by 3 bases and J by 5 bases. CDR1 and CDR2 (germline): KGHSH, LQKENI. This clonotype was seen more than once but under ten times. Its antigen remains unknown. Unique molecular identifiers were present on the cDNA, which also gained a universal primer site by template switching. In TCRdb, the 5' RACE reads were re-called with MiXCR into one record per CDR3 protein. The table lists approximately 890,000 distinct CDR3 sequences, 10% to 15% of them singletons. This same sample was also taken into another study, of yellow fever vaccine responses in identical twins.

This receptor was taken from a woman younger than 30 in good health. The source material was PBMCs. The chain links TRBV18 to TRBJ2-1; 8 positions match TRBD1. The CDR3 DNA reads TGTGCCAGCTCACCGACAGGGGCGCGGGACAATGAGCAGTTCTTC. Translation gives CASSPTGARDNEQFF.